This TCR beta chain was obtained from a study of breast tumors, draining lymph nodes, adjacent tissues. General study findings and limits: Compared with basal-like, luminal-like tumors shared significantly more repertoire with nontumor tissue. Tumor T cell lymph node origin was a supported hypothesis, not proven. Compared with lymph nodes, tumors were less diverse; compared with nontumor tissue, more. The data were judged consistent with most tumor T cells coming from lymph node and expanding in tumor.

There are many counts of this clonotype. As yet, its antigen is unknown. TCRdb fed the multiplex PCR reads into MiXCR, producing one record per CDR3 protein. The repertoire holds around 290,000 distinct CDR3 sequences, with around 31% as singletons. With 8 bases removed from V and 7 bases from J, the gap between germline ends came to 17 bases. This CDR3 is 14 amino acids long. Germline V CDR1 and CDR2: SEHNR, FQNEAQ (reference sequence). The lymph nodes were axillary draining lymph nodes from breast cancer patients. The J gene is TRBJ1-4, the V gene TRBV7-9, with D possibly being TRBD1 (6 bases). The clonotype comes from a female donor with breast cancer. Some clones in this sample may be carry-over from other donors' samples. The sample was axillary lymph node tissue. The CDR3 DNA is TGTGCCAGCGGGTCAGACGGAGGGGGTGAAAAACTGTTTTTT. Its protein product is CASGSDGGGEKLFF.